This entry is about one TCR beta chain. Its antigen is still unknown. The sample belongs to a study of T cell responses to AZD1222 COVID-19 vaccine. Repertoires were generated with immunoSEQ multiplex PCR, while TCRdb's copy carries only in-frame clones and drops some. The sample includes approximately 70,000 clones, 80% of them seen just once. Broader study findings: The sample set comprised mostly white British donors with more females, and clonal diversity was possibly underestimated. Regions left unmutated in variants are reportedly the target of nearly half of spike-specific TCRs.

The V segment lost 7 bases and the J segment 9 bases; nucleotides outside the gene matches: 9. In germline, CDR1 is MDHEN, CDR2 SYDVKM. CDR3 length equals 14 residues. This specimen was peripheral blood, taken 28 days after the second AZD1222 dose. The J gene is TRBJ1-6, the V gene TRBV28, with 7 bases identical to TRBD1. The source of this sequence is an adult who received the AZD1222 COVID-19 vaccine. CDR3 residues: CASNVGGGGSPLHF. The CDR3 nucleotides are TGTGCCAGCAACGTGGGAGGGGGCGGTTCACCCCTCCACTTT.